This T cell receptor beta chain originates from a study of T cells after yellow fever vaccination. Study information: Preparation used SMART-Seq v4 Ultra Low Input for the low-cell-number fractions. Study conclusions and caveats: At around 96% for CD4 and about 87% for CD8, most primary-vaccination clones showed up again after the booster. Clonotypes shared by both compartments, CD4 and CD8, made up a small share.

TCRdb ran MiXCR on the 5' RACE reads and lists one entry per CDR3 protein. This table has 300,000 to 400,000 distinct CDR3 sequences, around 12% appearing once. Germline CDR1 and CDR2: KGHSH and LQKENI. The V and J ends lost 1 base and 1 base respectively, with 7 bases between them. The CDR3 extends over 14 amino acids. This clonotype came up a few times. What it binds is unknown. The source of this sequence is a man between 18 and 29 years old who received the YFV17D yellow fever vaccine. The source material was CD4+ T cells sorted from PBMCs, sampled 15 days after the yellow fever booster vaccination. The genes are TRBV18 and TRBJ2-5, with D possibly called TRBD1 or TRBD2 (5 bases each). CDR3 in DNA: TGTGCCAGCTCACCACGGGACCTCCAAGAGACCCAGTACTTC. This translates into CASSPRDLQETQYF.